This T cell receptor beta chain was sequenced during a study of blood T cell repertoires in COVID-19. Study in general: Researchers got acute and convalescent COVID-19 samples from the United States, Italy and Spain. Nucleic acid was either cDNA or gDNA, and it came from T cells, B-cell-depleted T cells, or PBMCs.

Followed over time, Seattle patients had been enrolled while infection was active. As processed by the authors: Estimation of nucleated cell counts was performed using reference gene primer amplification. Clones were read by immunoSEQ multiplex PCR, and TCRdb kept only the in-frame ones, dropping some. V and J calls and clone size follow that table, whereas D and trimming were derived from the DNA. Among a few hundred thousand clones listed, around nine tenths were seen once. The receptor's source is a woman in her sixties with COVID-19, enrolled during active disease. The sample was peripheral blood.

CDR3 sequence: CASSPRRGRSAYEQYF. The CDR3 DNA sequence: TGTGCCAGCAGCCCTCGCCGCGGGAGGTCCGCCTACGAGCAGTACTTC. V gene TRBV7-9 combines with J gene TRBJ2-7; TRBD2 matches at 8 bases. Germline CDR1 is SEHNR and CDR2 is FQNEAQ (reference sequence). Trimming cost V 5 bases and J 2 bases; bases outside gene matches: 11. CDR3 size: 16 residues.